This T cell receptor beta chain was captured by sequencing in a study of cytomegalovirus exposure and HLA in healthy donors. Study-level findings and limits: A missense variant in DCLRE1C was later tied to TCR beta V- and J-gene trimming.

This clone has just one count. Antigen unknown. It was with 60 Vbeta and 13 Jbeta primers that the PCR ran. Libraries were prepared by immunoSEQ multiplex PCR; TCRdb keeps only in-frame clonotypes and omits some of them. This sample has about 160,000 clones; roughly four fifths occur once, and the top ten carry approximately 4%. The receptor was derived from a middle-aged man in good health and CMV-seropositive. Material: PBMCs.

CDR3 bases: TGCGCCAGCAGCACACAGGGGGCGACGGACGTTCAGTACTTC. Translation gives CASSTQGATDVQYF. The chain combines TRBV4-1 with TRBJ2-4; TRBD1 matches 9 bases. There are 14 residues in the CDR3. The V gene's germline CDR1 is MGHRA and CDR2 YSYEKL. Trimming at V came to 5 bases and at J to 11 bases, leaving 10 bases not matched to a gene.